Presented here are 30 T cell receptor beta chains from one specimen sequenced in a study of T cell responses to AZD1222 COVID-19 vaccine. Produced via immunoSEQ multiplex PCR; TCRdb's table is partial and in-frame only. The sample lists under 200,000 clones; around 93% were seen once. The sequenced sample was peripheral blood, obtained on day 0 of AZD1222 vaccination. The origin of the receptors is an adult in good health.

The V gene is TRBV7-2, the J gene TRBJ2-3; maybe TRBD2 (6 bases). Germline V gives CDR1 SGHTA, CDR2 FQGNSA. Trimming removed 2 bases at V and 5 bases at J, with 17 bases between. The CDR3 sequence is 16 residues long. In DNA form, the CDR3 reads TGTGCCAGCAGCTTAATGTTTAGCGGTTTGATAGATACGCAGTATTTT. It is translated as CASSLMFSGLIDTQYF.

The rearrangement links TRBV6-2 or TRBV6-3 to TRBJ1-1; no firm D call. Germline CDR1 is MNHEY and CDR2 is SVGEGT. This CDR3 is 14 amino acids long. Between the trimmed V and J ends, which lost 0 bases and 1 base, there was a span of 6 bases. The CDR3 DNA is TGTGCCAGCAGTTACTCGAAGGCGAACACTGAAGCTTTCTTT. It specifies CASSYSKANTEAFF.

J is TRBJ2-1 and V is TRBV28, with D perhaps TRBD1 or TRBD2 (5 bases each). V was clipped by 5 bases and J by 7 bases, with 18 bases between them. The germline gives CDR1 MDHEN, CDR2 SYDVKM. There are 15 residues in the CDR3. Here the CDR3 reads CASSRPGTQVNEQFF. The CDR3 DNA is TGTGCCAGCAGTCGTCCCGGGACCCAGGTGAATGAGCAGTTCTTC.

This rearrangement joins TRBV5-1 to TRBJ2-5; TRBD2 aligns across 12 bases. Trimming cost V 4 bases and J 5 bases; bases outside gene matches: 6. The CDR3 is 15 amino acids. Germline assignment: CDR1 SGHRS and CDR2 YFSETQ. CDR3 sequence reads: CASSDLAGGGETQYF. For the CDR3, the DNA is TGCGCCAGCAGCGATCTAGCGGGAGGGGGCGAGACCCAGTACTTC.

V usage is TRBV4-3 and J usage is TRBJ1-1; D gene unclear. CDR1 LGHNA and CDR2 YSLEER come from the germline V gene. The CDR3 length is 15 residues. Trimming removed 1 base from V and 5 bases from J, with 14 bases in between. CDR3 residues: CASSQGVTYGTEAFF. In nucleotides, the CDR3 is TGCGCCAGCAGCCAAGGCGTTACCTATGGGACTGAAGCTTTCTTT.

The rearrangement uses TRBV7-2 and TRBJ2-7; D remains ambiguous. Germline V gives CDR1 SGHTA, CDR2 FQGNSA. Trimming stripped 5 bases from V and 2 bases from J, with 13 bases between. The CDR3 extends over 14 amino acids. CDR3 loop: CASSPDGGAYEQYF. The CDR3 region has the DNA TGTGCCAGCAGCCCCGACGGCGGTGCCTACGAGCAGTACTTC.

The chain is built from TRBV12-3 or TRBV12-4 and TRBJ2-2; D gene unclear. The CDR3 extends over 11 amino acids. Trimming removed 8 bases from V and 2 bases from J, with 3 bases in between. This chain's CDR3 is CASANTGELFF. In nucleotides, the CDR3 is TGTGCCAGCGCCAACACCGGGGAGCTGTTTTTT.

The V call is TRBV7-6, the J call TRBJ2-1; D ambiguous. Germline-derived CDR1 and CDR2 are SGHVS and FNYEAQ. V lost 5 bases and J lost 0, with 14 bases in between. The CDR3 loop spans 16 amino acids. The CDR3 reads CASSLMTWSSYNEQFF. DNA of the CDR3: TGTGCCAGCAGCCTAATGACTTGGAGCTCCTACAATGAGCAGTTCTTC.

The rearrangement joins TRBV7-2 to TRBJ1-2, with D perhaps TRBD1 (5 bases). Germline V gives CDR1 SGHTA, CDR2 FQGNSA. The CDR3 runs to 14 residues. V lost 5 bases, J lost 3 bases, and 13 bases lay in between. CDR3 protein: CASSLQQAHYGYTF. The CDR3 region has the DNA TGTGCCAGCAGCCTGCAACAGGCTCACTATGGCTACACCTTC.

CDR3 loop: CASSRRGTSSYEQYF. The CDR3, as DNA: TGTGCCAGCAGCCGGCGGGGGACTAGCTCCTACGAGCAGTACTTC. This rearrangement joins TRBV3-1 (or the pseudogene TRBV3-2) to TRBJ2-7, with TRBD2 matching over 8 bases. The CDR3 length is 15 residues. V lost 4 bases and J lost 0; bases outside the gene matches: 5. Per the germline V gene, CDR1 is LGHDT and CDR2 is YNNKEL (reference sequence).

The chain joins TRBV10-3 to TRBJ2-3, with D possibly being TRBD1 or TRBD2 (7 bases each). V lost 6 bases, J lost 3 bases, and 16 bases lay in between. Germline V lookup: CDR1 ENHRY, CDR2 SYGVKD. The CDR3 totals 15 residues. The CDR3 region has the DNA TGTGCCATCAGCGACAGGGCGCGGGGGACAGATACGCAGTATTTT. Its protein product is CAISDRARGTDTQYF.

This chain uses TRBV6-1 with TRBJ2-7; D may be TRBD1 or TRBD2 (5 bases each). CDR3 size: 14 residues. Trimming cost V 2 bases and J 6 bases, with 14 bases left between them. The germline V gene encodes CDR1 MNHNS and CDR2 SASEGT. The CDR3 region has the DNA TGTGCCAGCAGTGAATTCTGGGACCCCGGCGAGCAGTACTTC. This sequence encodes CASSEFWDPGEQYF.

This sequence joins TRBV3-1 (or the pseudogene TRBV3-2) and TRBJ2-3; D is ambiguous. The CDR3 runs 14 residues. Trimming pared 6 bases from V and 0 bases from J, leaving 10 bases between. Germline lookup yields CDR1 LGHDT and CDR2 YNNKEL (reference sequence). The CDR3 loop reads CASSPPGSTDTQYF. DNA of the CDR3: TGTGCCAGCAGTCCCCCAGGTAGCACAGATACGCAGTATTTT.

The rearrangement joins TRBV6-2 or TRBV6-3 to TRBJ2-4; TRBD2 might be the D (6 bases). CDR3 size: 16 residues. V was clipped by 2 bases and J by 6 bases, with 17 bases between them. Germline lookup yields CDR1 MNHEY and CDR2 SVGEGT. The CDR3 DNA reads as TGTGCCAGCAGTTACCCGTACCGGGGGATTGTAAACATTCAGTACTTC. Translation: CASSYPYRGIVNIQYF.

The chain employs TRBV13 and TRBJ2-3; tentatively, D is TRBD2 (6 bases). Germline CDR1 and CDR2: PRHDT and FYEKMQ (reference sequence). V gave up 3 bases and J gave up 7 bases, with 14 bases separating them. The CDR3 consists of 14 residues. DNA of the CDR3: TGTGCCAGCAGCTTCGATGGCGGGACTTATACGCAGTATTTT. Protein product: CASSFDGGTYTQYF.

This sequence joins TRBV9 and TRBJ2-3; D remains ambiguous. Germline V gene data show CDR1 as SGDLS and CDR2 as YYNGEE. Trimming left V 2 bases short and J 2 bases short, with 12 bases between. The CDR3 runs to 15 residues. CDR3 DNA sequence: TGTGCCAGCAGCGTTCGCGGCGTGAACACAGATACGCAGTATTTT. It is translated as CASSVRGVNTDTQYF.

This clone was seen more than once but under ten times. This chain connects TRBV11-3 to TRBJ2-1; TRBD2 agrees at 15 bases. The germline CDR1 and CDR2 sequences are SGHNT and YENEEA. V shed 3 bases, J shed 4 bases, and the junction held 10 bases outside the gene matches. There are 19 residues in the CDR3. CDR3 protein: CASSFSPGTSGRTYNEQFF. CDR3 coding DNA: TGTGCCAGCAGCTTCTCCCCCGGGACTAGCGGGAGGACTTACAATGAGCAGTTCTTC.

V gene TRBV9 combines with J gene TRBJ2-7; TRBD1 agrees at 11 bases. J gave up 3 bases and V 3 bases, and 2 bases lay outside the gene matches. The germline gives CDR1 SGDLS, CDR2 YYNGEE. The CDR3 contains 14 residues. CDR3 DNA sequence: TGTGCCAGCAGCGCCGGGACAGGGGGCTACGAGCAGTACTTC. Translation: CASSAGTGGYEQYF.

The J gene is TRBJ2-7, the V gene TRBV7-9, with TRBD1 as a possible D gene (5 bases). The CDR3 is made up of 14 amino acids. Germline V gene lookup returns CDR1 SEHNR and CDR2 FQNEAQ (reference sequence). The V and J ends lost 5 bases and 4 bases respectively, with 15 bases between them. The CDR3 nucleotides are TGTGCCAGCAGCCACACCCGGACACTTTACGAGCAGTACTTC. It specifies CASSHTRTLYEQYF.

In DNA form, the CDR3 reads TGTGCCAGCAGCCGCGTGGTCGGGCAGGGACAGAGGTCGGAAGCTTTCTTT. It encodes CASSRVVGQGQRSEAFF. V usage is TRBV27 and J usage is TRBJ1-1; 7 bases line up with TRBD1. V lost 6 bases, J lost 8 bases, and 21 bases stayed unmatched. The CDR3 consists of 17 residues. Germline V gives CDR1 MNHEY, CDR2 SMNVEV (reference sequence).

The J gene is TRBJ2-1, the V gene TRBV29-1; possibly TRBD1 or TRBD2 for D (5 bases each). This CDR3 has 16 amino acids. The germline V gene has CDR1 SQVTM and CDR2 ANQGSEA. Trimming cost V 3 bases and J 4 bases, with 19 bases left between them. The CDR3 DNA reads as TGCAGCGTTGAGGGGATCAGGGCAGGGAGATACAATGAGCAGTTCTTC. This encodes CSVEGIRAGRYNEQFF.

This chain connects TRBV11-3 to TRBJ2-1; 13 nucleotides match TRBD2. The CDR3 covers 16 residues. CDR1 and CDR2 (germline): SGHNT, YENEEA. J was trimmed by 9 bases and V by 0 bases; bases with no gene match: 5. CDR3 residues: CASSLETSGRGSEQFF. CDR3 nucleotides: TGTGCCAGCAGCTTAGAAACTAGCGGGAGGGGCAGTGAGCAGTTCTTC.

The rearrangement links TRBV5-1 to TRBJ2-7, with 12 bases matching TRBD2. The J segment lost 4 bases and the V segment lost 1 base, leaving 3 bases of the junction unmatched. This CDR3 has 15 residues. In germline, CDR1 is SGHRS, CDR2 YFSETQ. CDR3 sequence reads: CASSLTSGGTYEQYF. For the CDR3, the DNA is TGCGCCAGCAGCTTGACTAGCGGGGGGACATACGAGCAGTACTTC.

J is TRBJ1-2 and V is TRBV6-5; D is uncertain. V was shortened by 4 bases and J by 1 base, with 7 bases between the two germline ends. Germline CDR1 reads MNHEY; CDR2 reads SVGAGI. CDR3 length: 13 residues. For the CDR3, the DNA is TGTGCCAGCAGTTTGCCGGGTAACTATGGCTACACCTTC. Translated, it gives CASSLPGNYGYTF.

This chain connects TRBV28 to TRBJ2-1, with a tentative D call TRBD1 (5 bases). The germline V and J ends were trimmed by 6 bases and 4 bases, with 19 bases remaining between them. CDR3 size: 16 residues. The germline V gene has CDR1 MDHEN and CDR2 SYDVKM. The CDR3 bases are TGTGCCAGCAGGCCCGTGTGGGTCGACAGATACAATGAGCAGTTCTTC. It specifies CASRPVWVDRYNEQFF.

Remarks on this clone: An end of the junction differs from the germline gene, which may be a read error. The chain carries TRBV19 and TRBJ1-5; TRBD1 might be the D (5 bases). The germline CDR1 and CDR2 sequences are LNHDA and SQIVND (reference sequence). The CDR3 is 10 amino acids. CDR3 bases: TGTGCCAGTGGACAACCGGGTCTCACTTTT. It is translated as CASGQPGLTF.

The J gene is TRBJ2-7, the V gene TRBV13; 10 nucleotides line up with TRBD2. Germline values: CDR1 PRHDT, CDR2 FYEKMQ (reference sequence). The CDR3 loop spans 16 amino acids. Trimming took 5 bases from V and 3 from J; bases not matched to a gene: 10. CDR3 in DNA: TGTGCCAGCAGCCACACCCGGCTAGCGGGGGTCTACGAGCAGTACTTC. Translating gives CASSHTRLAGVYEQYF.

The chain uses TRBV6-5 and TRBJ1-2; D is perhaps TRBD1 (6 bases). The CDR3 is 14 residues long. V lost 5 bases and J 4 bases, leaving 14 bases between the germline ends. CDR1 is MNHEY, CDR2 SVGAGI, per germline. CDR3 nucleotide sequence: TGTGCCAGCAGTCGCCCCAGGGGTTCCTATGGCTACACCTTC. Translating gives CASSRPRGSYGYTF.

The chain recombines TRBV7-8 with TRBJ2-2; a possible D gene is TRBD2 (5 bases). CDR1 SGHVS and CDR2 FQNEAQ come from the germline V gene. Deletions cut 3 bases from V and 6 bases from J, with 17 bases between. CDR3 length equals 16 residues. This chain's CDR3 is CASSLAIWESAGELFF. CDR3 DNA: TGTGCCAGCAGCTTGGCTATTTGGGAGTCGGCCGGGGAGCTGTTTTTT. Full variable domain (outside the CDR3, taken from reference TRBV7-8 and TRBJ2-2): GAGVSQSPRYKVAKRGQDVALRCDPISGHVSLFWYQQALGQGPEFLTYFQNEAQLDKSGLPSDRFFAERPEGSVSTLKIQRTQQEDSAVYLCASSLAIWESAGELFFGEGSRLTVL.

This rearrangement joins TRBV10-3 to TRBJ2-3; D unclear. This CDR3 region has 17 residues. Trimming removed 5 bases from V and 2 bases from J, with 20 bases in between. Germline V gene data show CDR1 as ENHRY and CDR2 as SYGVKD. CDR3 bases: TGTGCCATCAGTTCCATCGGGCCCAACCAAGTCACAGATACGCAGTATTTT. Protein product: CAISSIGPNQVTDTQYF.